The TCR beta chain described here comes from a study of shared clonotypes between healthy human individuals. Findings of the study overall: Among donors, clonotype sharing was expected to be affected by sequencing depth.

Germline values: CDR1 MNHEY, CDR2 SMNVEV (reference sequence). The CDR3 contains 13 residues. Trimming pared 4 bases from V and 3 bases from J, leaving 9 bases between. Libraries were prepared by immunoSEQ multiplex PCR; TCRdb keeps only in-frame clonotypes and omits some of them. The sample carries over 2 million clones, roughly 90% recorded once. In regard to this clone: Its matching antigen is unknown.

The rearrangement joins TRBV27 to TRBJ1-2; TRBD1 might be the D (5 bases). The sample taken for sequencing was naive CD4+ T cells from PBMCs. Documented subset: CD45RA+ positively selected. The sequence was obtained from a man aged 18 to 30 in good health. Some clones in this sample may be carry-over from other donors' samples. This CDR3 reads CASSSGLHYGYTF. The CDR3 coding sequence is TGTGCCAGCAGTTCAGGGCTTCACTATGGCTACACCTTC.